This T cell receptor beta chain originates from a study of T cell changes during pregnancy in multiple sclerosis. The V end was cut by 1 base, the J end by 6 bases, with 13 bases between. CDR3 length: 14 residues. Germline CDR1 SGHRS, CDR2 YFSETQ. Clones were sequenced by immunoSEQ multiplex PCR, and TCRdb holds only the in-frame ones, with some missing. The sample yields under 110,000 clones, about 90% seen once. The chain uses TRBV5-1 and TRBJ1-1; D is unresolved. The sequence was collected from a female donor with multiple sclerosis, enrolled in a pregnancy study. Sequenced here: peripheral blood, sampled before pregnancy. CDR3 region: CASSLSGVMAEAFF. The CDR3 coding sequence is TGCGCCAGCAGCTTGTCCGGGGTTATGGCTGAAGCTTTCTTT.